The clone carrying this T cell receptor beta chain was seen a few times. Using immunoSEQ multiplex PCR, the repertoire was profiled, and TCRdb retains in-frame clones only, with some absent. This sample yields about 58,000 clones, of which about four fifths are seen a single time; roughly 1.6% belongs to the top ten. The record originates from a study of OX40 agonist ivuxolimab in advanced cancers. CDR1 SNHLY and CDR2 FYNNEI come from the germline V gene. This CDR3 is built from 13 residues. V shed 4 bases and J shed 7 bases, with 13 bases lying between them. The rearrangement joins TRBV2 to TRBJ1-2, with D tentatively TRBD1 (6 bases). The specimen comprised CD4+ or CD8+ T cells sorted from blood, sampled in a trial of the OX40 agonist ivuxolimab. The clonotype originates from an adult with an advanced solid tumor such as melanoma, head and neck, liver or kidney cancer. CDR3 sequence (DNA): TGTGCCAGCAGTGGGAGGGGGGGAACTGGCTACACCTTC. It is translated as CASSGRGGTGYTF.